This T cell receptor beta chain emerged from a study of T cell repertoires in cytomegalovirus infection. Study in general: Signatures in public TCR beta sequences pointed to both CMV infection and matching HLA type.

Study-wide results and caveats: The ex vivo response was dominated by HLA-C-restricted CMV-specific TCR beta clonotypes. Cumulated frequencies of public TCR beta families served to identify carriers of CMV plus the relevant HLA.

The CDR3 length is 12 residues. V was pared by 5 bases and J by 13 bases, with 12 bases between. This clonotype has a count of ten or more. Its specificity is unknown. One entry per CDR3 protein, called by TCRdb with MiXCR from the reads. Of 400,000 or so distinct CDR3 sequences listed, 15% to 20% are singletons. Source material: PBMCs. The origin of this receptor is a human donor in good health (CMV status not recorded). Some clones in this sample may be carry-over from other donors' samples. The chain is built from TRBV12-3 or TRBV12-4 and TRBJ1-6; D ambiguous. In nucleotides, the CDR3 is TGTGCCAGCAGTGATCCGGGTTTGCCCCTCCACTTT. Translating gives CASSDPGLPLHF.